Listed here are 9 T cell receptor beta chains from one sample, sequenced in a study of T cells in Graves' hyperthyroidism and ophthalmopathy. TCR beta CDR3 sequences were amplified from RNA transcripts. Researchers ran a first-round RT-PCR on the TCR CDR3 using the HTBI primer set. Each CDR3 protein gets one entry after TCRdb re-called the multiplex PCR reads with MiXCR. The data hold about 690,000 distinct CDR3 sequences, with roughly 17% observed a single time. Sequenced input: blood. These receptors all come from a man aged 50-59 years with Graves' hyperthyroidism.

This clonotype was picked up many times. The V and J genes are TRBV12-3 or TRBV12-4 and TRBJ2-1, with D possibly matching TRBD2 (6 bases). V lost 6 bases to trimming and J lost 5 bases, with 17 bases between them. This CDR3 has 15 residues. In nucleotides, the CDR3 is TGTGCCAGCAGAAAGGCGGGACTGGGGAACAATGAGCAGTTCTTC. Translation: CASRKAGLGNNEQFF.

This clonotype was detected only a few times. V is TRBV20-1 and J is TRBJ1-2, with D tentatively TRBD1 (5 bases). The V end lost 4 bases, the J end lost 6 bases, and 12 bases lay between the germline ends. The CDR3 spans 12 residues. Germline CDR1 is DFQATT and CDR2 is SNEGSKA (reference sequence). CDR3 protein: CSANTGFDGYTF. For the CDR3, the DNA is TGCAGTGCTAACACAGGTTTCGATGGCTACACCTTC.

There are a few counts of this clonotype. The rearrangement joins TRBV27 to TRBJ1-5; no definite D call. The ends were cut back, 3 bases at V and 1 base at J, with 10 bases in the middle. The CDR3 runs 15 residues. The germline CDR1 and CDR2 sequences are MNHEY and SMNVEV (reference sequence). The CDR3 protein is CASSFSGGSNQPQHF. Here the CDR3 DNA reads TGTGCCAGCAGTTTTAGCGGAGGGAGCAATCAGCCCCAGCATTTT.

The CDR3 DNA is TGTGCCGGAACTAGCGGGAGAATCACTTACAATGAGCAGTTCTTC. This gives the protein CAGTSGRITYNEQFF. The rearrangement joins TRBV7-9 to TRBJ2-1, with 11 bases identical to TRBD2. The length of the CDR3 is 15 residues. The V segment lost 11 bases and the J segment 4 bases; nucleotides outside the gene matches: 10. Germline V lookup: CDR1 SEHNR, CDR2 FQNEAQ (reference sequence).

In its sample, this clonotype was seen many times. The rearrangement joins TRBV15 to TRBJ1-1; D is unclear. The V gene lost 0 bases and the J gene lost 5 bases, with 13 bases spanning the gap. Germline loops: CDR1 LNHNV, CDR2 YYDKDF (reference sequence). The CDR3 consists of 15 residues. Here the CDR3 reads CATSRDGAGLTEAFF. As DNA, the CDR3 is TGTGCCACCAGCAGAGATGGAGCGGGCTTAACTGAAGCTTTCTTT.

This clonotype came up a few times. The chain employs TRBV20-1 and TRBJ1-1; 7 bases match TRBD1. Germline CDR1 DFQATT, CDR2 SNEGSKA (reference sequence). V lost 7 bases, J lost 4 bases, and 6 bases stayed unmatched. This CDR3 is built from 12 residues. The CDR3 nucleotides read TGCAGTGGCCTTGGGACAGTCACTGAAGCTTTCTTT. It translates to CSGLGTVTEAFF.

J is TRBJ2-3 and V is TRBV7-6; D is possibly TRBD2 (6 bases). The CDR3 has 16 residues. Trimming took off 0 bases at V and 6 bases at J, with 16 bases between the two ends. Looked up from germline, CDR1 is SGHVS and CDR2 is FNYEAQ. The CDR3, as DNA: TGTGCCAGCAGCTTAGCCGGTGGGGCGGGATCGGATACGCAGTATTTT. This sequence encodes CASSLAGGAGSDTQYF.

This clonotype occurred a few times. One junction end disagrees with the germline gene, perhaps due to a read error. The rearrangement uses TRBV28 and TRBJ1-5; possible D gene TRBD1, 5 bases. CDR1 and CDR2 (germline): MDHEN, SYDVKM. The CDR3 is made up of 14 amino acids. The CDR3 here is CASSFVGRGQPQRF. Written as DNA, the CDR3 is TGTGCCAGCAGTTTCGTAGGGAGGGGTCAGCCCCAGCGTTTT.

This clonotype was detected many times. J is TRBJ2-5 and V is TRBV30; D may be TRBD2 (5 bases). Looked up from germline, CDR1 is GTSNPN and CDR2 is SVGIG (reference sequence). V lost 2 bases, J lost 4 bases, and 11 bases lay in between. This CDR3 comprises 13 residues. CDR3 loop: CAWSNEGRETQYF. CDR3 coding DNA: TGTGCCTGGAGTAATGAGGGAAGAGAGACCCAGTACTTC.